The 25 T cell receptor beta chains below were found in one sample sequenced in a study of blood T cell repertoires in COVID-19 (TCRdb year 2020). Preparation of the library involved the immunoSEQ multiplex PCR assay. The source is immuneACCESS, and TCRdb retained only in-frame sequences with V and J called. Part of the clones is not carried over; for the studies checked, unresolved V genes explain less than half of this, and the remainder is unexplained. The sample contains 200,000 to 250,000 clones, 65% to 85% of them found a single time. Of the sample, around 4% falls within the top ten clones. Sequencing input: PBMCs or T cells enriched from blood (not recorded which). These TCRs come from a man aged 25-40 years with acute COVID-19.

The chain uses TRBV6-5 and TRBJ1-2; the D gene is possibly TRBD1 (5 bases). The CDR3 contains 12 residues. The ends were cut back, 3 bases at V and 4 bases at J, with 6 bases in the middle. Germline V gene sequence: CDR1 MNHEY, CDR2 SVGAGI. CDR3 DNA: TGTGCCAGCAGTTATCAGGGCTATGGCTACACCTTC. Protein product: CASSYQGYGYTF.

The chain joins TRBV5-4 to TRBJ2-5, with 8 bases that match TRBD2. Germline-derived CDR1 and CDR2 are SGHNT and YYREEE (reference sequence). After removal of 3 bases from V and 2 bases from J, the junction contained 0 bases not matched to a gene. The CDR3 is 13 residues long. This chain's CDR3 is CASSSGGQETQYF. The CDR3 coding sequence is TGTGCCAGCAGCTCGGGGGGGCAAGAGACCCAGTACTTC.

This rearrangement joins TRBV6-1 to TRBJ2-5; 8 positions agree with TRBD2. CDR3 length: 15 amino acids. Germline assignment: CDR1 MNHNS and CDR2 SASEGT. Trimming removed 1 base from V and 4 bases from J; junction bases left unmatched: 5. As DNA, the CDR3 is TGTGCCAGCAGTGAAGACGACGGGGGGGCAGAGACCCAGTACTTC. Translation: CASSEDDGGAETQYF.

This chain joins TRBV6-5 and TRBJ1-6, with a possible D match to TRBD1 (5 bases). The CDR3 spans 13 residues. The germline gives CDR1 MNHEY, CDR2 SVGAGI. V lost 2 bases and J 10 bases, leaving 9 bases between the germline ends. CDR3 in DNA: TGTGCCAGCAGTTACGGGGGGGAATCACCCCTCCACTTT. It specifies CASSYGGESPLHF.

The V and J genes are TRBV9 and TRBJ1-1; no definite D call. This CDR3 region has 13 residues. Germline lookup yields CDR1 SGDLS and CDR2 YYNGEE. V lost 0 bases, J lost 1 base, and 4 bases lay in between. CDR3 DNA: TGTGCCAGCAGCGTAGAGCCGAACACTGAAGCTTTCTTT. Protein: CASSVEPNTEAFF.

The chain combines TRBV9 with TRBJ1-5; TRBD1 is a possible D gene (6 bases). Trimming took off 4 bases at V and 5 bases at J, with 13 bases between the two ends. The length of the CDR3 is 14 residues. Germline assignment: CDR1 SGDLS and CDR2 YYNGEE. CDR3 in DNA: TGTGCCAGCAGCCCAACACAGGGTCATCAGCCCCAGCATTTT. Translating it yields CASSPTQGHQPQHF.

The CDR3 sequence: CASSFSVYYGYTF. For the CDR3, the DNA is TGTGCCAGCAGTTTCAGCGTTTACTATGGCTACACCTTC. The rearrangement joins TRBV12-3 or TRBV12-4 to TRBJ1-2; D gene uncertain. The germline V and J ends were trimmed by 3 bases and 3 bases, with 8 bases remaining between them. There are 13 residues in the CDR3.

This chain joins TRBV30 and TRBJ1-1, with 10 nucleotides matching TRBD1. The V gene end was trimmed by 1 base and the J gene end by 3 bases; junction bases not matched to a gene: 5. Germline CDR1 is GTSNPN and CDR2 is SVGIG (reference sequence). This CDR3 contains 15 residues. DNA for the CDR3: TGTGCCTGGAGTGCCCGGGACAGGGGTGACACTGAAGCTTTCTTT. Translation gives CAWSARDRGDTEAFF.

This clone was observed once. The V and J genes are TRBV19 and TRBJ1-5; 7 bases fit TRBD1. Unmatched junction bases numbered 10, after V lost 4 bases and J lost 7 bases. Per germline, CDR1 LNHDA and CDR2 SQIVND (reference sequence). The CDR3 is made up of 15 amino acids. The CDR3 region has the DNA TGTGCCAGTAGTACAATGACAGGGTCGAACCAGCCCCAGCATTTT. Its translation is CASSTMTGSNQPQHF.

The J gene is TRBJ1-2, the V gene TRBV30; 9 positions match TRBD1. Germline V gives CDR1 GTSNPN, CDR2 SVGIG (reference sequence). There are 14 residues in the CDR3. Trimming removed 3 bases from V and 4 bases from J; junction bases left unmatched: 6. CDR3: CAWRGQGTFYGYTF. DNA of the CDR3: TGTGCCTGGAGGGGACAGGGAACATTCTATGGCTACACCTTC.

The chain joins TRBV3-1 (or the pseudogene TRBV3-2) to TRBJ2-5; 7 nucleotides match TRBD1. Germline CDR1 LGHDT, CDR2 YNNKEL (reference sequence). The CDR3 runs to 18 residues. V shed 1 base, J shed 2 bases, and the junction held 13 bases outside the gene matches. The CDR3 nucleotides read TGTGCCAGCAGCCAAGCTGCGTTCAGACAGGGTCTTCAAGAGACCCAGTACTTC. It encodes CASSQAAFRQGLQETQYF.

The V call is TRBV19, the J call TRBJ1-1, with 7 bases lining up with TRBD1. The CDR3 runs 14 residues. Germline loops: CDR1 LNHDA, CDR2 SQIVND (reference sequence). The junction had 7 bases not matched to a gene; V was cut back by 8 bases and J by 1 base. DNA of the CDR3: TGTGCCAGTTATGACAGGGCGAGGAACACTGAAGCTTTCTTT. It encodes CASYDRARNTEAFF.

This chain uses TRBV20-1 with TRBJ2-7; D possibly corresponds to TRBD1 (6 bases). The CDR3 has 11 amino acids. The V end lost 7 bases, the J end lost 6 bases, and 13 bases lay between the germline ends. Germline V gene sequence: CDR1 DFQATT, CDR2 SNEGSKA (reference sequence). The CDR3 here is CSVTGPGEQYF. The DNA of the CDR3 is TGCAGTGTGACAGGTCCTGGCGAGCAGTACTTC.

V and J are TRBV5-5 and TRBJ2-3, with 7 bases matching TRBD2. CDR1 is SGHKS and CDR2 is YYEKEE in the germline V gene (reference sequence). Germline trimming cut 4 bases from V and 4 bases from J; bases unmatched to any gene: 9. This CDR3 region has 15 residues. The CDR3 nucleotides read TGTGCCAGCAGCCCGGGCGGGGGTCGGTCAGATACGCAGTATTTT. Its protein product is CASSPGGGRSDTQYF.

This chain links TRBV6-5 with TRBJ2-5; D possibly corresponds to TRBD2 (6 bases). CDR3 size: 13 residues. CDR1 and CDR2 from the germline V gene are MNHEY and SVGAGI. DNA of the CDR3: TGTGCATCGGAAGGAGGGCCAGGGGAGACCCAGTACTTC. This translates into CASEGGPGETQYF.

The chain is built from TRBV6-5 and TRBJ2-7, with TRBD2 as a possible D gene (5 bases). Trimming removed 8 bases at V and 3 bases at J, with 11 bases between. Germline V gives CDR1 MNHEY, CDR2 SVGAGI. The CDR3 has 12 residues. The DNA of the CDR3 is TGTGCCAGCGAGGGCAGTTTCTACGAGCAGTACTTC. It yields the protein CASEGSFYEQYF.

The chain links TRBV27 to TRBJ1-2, with D unclear. The CDR3 is made up of 14 amino acids. Germline CDR1 reads MNHEY; CDR2 reads SMNVEV (reference sequence). The germline V and J ends were trimmed by 2 bases and 2 bases, with 9 bases remaining between them. The CDR3 DNA follows: TGTGCCAGCAGTTTAAGCGCGGAAAACTATGGCTACACCTTC. Encoded protein: CASSLSAENYGYTF.

This clone turned up a few times. The chain is built from TRBV18 and TRBJ2-6, with D perhaps matching TRBD1 (5 bases). Trimming left V 5 bases short and J 0 bases short, with 11 bases between. This CDR3 comprises 16 residues. Germline CDR1 is KGHSH and CDR2 is LQKENI. The DNA of the CDR3 is TGTGCCAGCTCAGCCTACAGGTTCTCTGGGGCCAACGTCCTGACTTTC. This codes for CASSAYRFSGANVLTF.

V is TRBV11-1 and J is TRBJ2-3; 8 bases line up with TRBD2. J gave up 4 bases and V 1 base, and 7 bases lay outside the gene matches. The CDR3 spans 16 residues. Germline V lookup: CDR1 SGHAT, CDR2 FQDESV (reference sequence). CDR3 residues: CASSLEGTSIPDTQYF. The CDR3 coding sequence is TGTGCCAGCAGCTTAGAGGGGACTAGTATCCCAGATACGCAGTATTTT.

This clone occurred once. The CDR3 loop is CASSRRGKEKLFF. The CDR3 DNA reads as TGTGCCAGCAGCCGCAGGGGGAAAGAAAAACTGTTTTTT. V and J are TRBV7-9 and TRBJ1-4; 7 nucleotides line up with TRBD1. Germline CDR1 SEHNR, CDR2 FQNEAQ (reference sequence). The CDR3 covers 13 residues. V lost 5 bases and J lost 8; bases outside the gene matches: 5. Supplemented by reference TRBV7-9 and TRBJ1-4, the full variable domain reads DTGVSQNPRHKITKRGQNVTFRCDPISEHNRLYWYRQTLGQGPEFLTYFQNEAQLEKSRLLSDRFSAERPKGSFSTLEIQRTEQGDSAMYLCASSRRGKEKLFFGSGTQLSVL.

V and J are TRBV3-1 (or the pseudogene TRBV3-2) and TRBJ2-1, with D tentatively TRBD1 (5 bases). Between the trimmed V and J ends, which lost 0 bases and 12 bases, there was a span of 15 bases. There are 14 residues in the CDR3. The germline V gene has CDR1 LGHDT and CDR2 YNNKEL (reference sequence). CDR3 region: CASSQDLQARSQFF. In DNA form, the CDR3 reads TGTGCCAGCAGCCAAGATTTACAGGCACGGTCGCAGTTCTTC.

This clone was detected only once. The chain employs TRBV28 and TRBJ1-2; tentatively, D is TRBD1 (6 bases). CDR1 MDHEN and CDR2 SYDVKM come from the germline V gene. The CDR3 loop spans 14 amino acids. V lost 6 bases and J 0 bases, leaving 11 bases between the germline ends. CDR3 residues: CASRTGIANYGYTF. In DNA form, the CDR3 reads TGTGCCAGCAGAACAGGGATTGCTAACTATGGCTACACCTTC.

The genes are TRBV4-1 and TRBJ1-1, with 7 bases fitting TRBD1. After removal of 4 bases from V and 0 bases from J, the junction contained 11 bases not matched to a gene. The CDR3 sequence is 17 residues long. From germline, CDR1 is MGHRA and CDR2 YSYEKL. CDR3 protein: CASSPMDPGGMNTEAFF. CDR3 coding DNA: TGCGCCAGCAGCCCCATGGATCCAGGGGGTATGAACACTGAAGCTTTCTTT.

The chain couples TRBV28 to TRBJ2-7; D not certain. Trimming removed 3 bases from V and 13 bases from J, with 13 bases in between. Germline assignment: CDR1 MDHEN and CDR2 SYDVKM. The CDR3 contains 11 residues. CDR3: CASSFPAGYYF. CDR3 coding DNA: TGTGCCAGCAGTTTTCCAGCCGGGTATTACTTC.

V is TRBV3-1 (or the pseudogene TRBV3-2) and J is TRBJ2-3, with 10 bases matching TRBD2. The CDR3 is made up of 16 amino acids. Germline V CDR1 and CDR2: LGHDT, YNNKEL (reference sequence). Unmatched junction bases numbered 6, after V lost 4 bases and J lost 2 bases. The CDR3 region is CASSRLSGGATDTQYF. CDR3 sequence (DNA): TGTGCCAGCAGCCGGCTGAGCGGGGGGGCCACAGATACGCAGTATTTT.